A selection of T cell receptor beta chains follows, all from one sample in a study of OX40 agonist ivuxolimab in advanced cancers. Sequenced by immunoSEQ multiplex PCR; TCRdb stores in-frame clones only, minus some. The sample yields some 98,000 clones, approximately 93% seen once. Material: CD4+ or CD8+ T cells sorted from blood, obtained in a trial of the OX40 agonist ivuxolimab. All receptors derive from an adult with an advanced solid tumor such as melanoma, head and neck, liver or kidney cancer. Both conserved end residues are part of each CDR3. The D gene is left open where the match is weak. A clone size is listed for some rows: how often the clone was seen (once, few, many), or a class if it is expanded.

J: TRBJ1-3
D: -
size: -
V: TRBV6-1
CDR3: CASSEFDRTHSGNTIYF
DNA: TGTGCCAGCAGTGAATTTGACAGGACCCACTCTGGAAACACCATATATTTT

J: TRBJ2-5
D: TRBD2
size: -
V: TRBV7-2
CDR3: CASSPWTSGRGETQYF
DNA: TGTGCCAGCAGCCCCTGGACTAGCGGGAGGGGGGAGACCCAGTACTTC

J: TRBJ1-2
D: TRBD1
size: -
V: TRBV27
CDR3: CASSFDRELGYTF
DNA: TGTGCCAGCAGTTTCGACAGGGAACTGGGCTACACCTTC

J: TRBJ1-2
D: -
size: -
V: TRBV7-4
CDR3: CAARKTYGYTF
DNA: TGTGCAGCTCGAAAGACCTATGGCTACACCTTC

J: TRBJ1-2
D: -
size: -
V: TRBV7-2
CDR3: CASSMSNYGYTF
DNA: TGTGCCAGCAGCATGAGTAACTATGGCTACACCTTC

J: TRBJ1-6
D: -
size: -
V: TRBV30
CDR3: CAWSVGGYSPLHF
DNA: TGTGCCTGGAGTGTAGGGGGGTATTCACCCCTCCACTTT

J: TRBJ1-1
D: -
size: -
V: TRBV30
CDR3: CAWSFDLNTEAFF
DNA: TGTGCCTGGAGTTTTGACCTGAACACTGAAGCTTTCTTT

J: TRBJ1-2
D: -
size: -
V: TRBV7-8
CDR3: CASSPQRGYYGYTF
DNA: TGTGCCAGCAGCCCCCAACGGGGCTACTATGGCTACACCTTC

J: TRBJ2-1
D: -
size: -
V: TRBV11-2
CDR3: CASSFTIRADAYNEQFF
DNA: TGTGCCAGCAGCTTTACGATCCGGGCGGATGCCTACAATGAGCAGTTCTTC

J: TRBJ2-3
D: TRBD2
size: -
V: TRBV7-3
CDR3: CASSPPGGGDTQYF
DNA: TGTGCCAGCAGCCCTCCCGGGGGGGGAGATACGCAGTATTTT

J: TRBJ2-3
D: TRBD2
size: -
V: TRBV9
CDR3: CASSPHVIAGFTDTQYF
DNA: TGTGCCAGCAGCCCCCATGTGATAGCGGGTTTCACAGATACGCAGTATTTT

J: TRBJ2-1
D: -
size: -
V: TRBV6-6
CDR3: CASRDWDDYNEQFF
DNA: TGTGCCAGCAGGGATTGGGACGATTACAATGAGCAGTTCTTC

J: TRBJ2-5
D: -
size: -
V: TRBV28
CDR3: CASSSPGETRTASETQYF
DNA: TGTGCCAGCAGTTCTCCTGGGGAGACAAGAACGGCCAGCGAGACCCAGTACTTC

J: TRBJ1-2
D: -
size: -
V: TRBV5-1
CDR3: CASSLAGCEGYTF
DNA: TGCGCCAGCAGCTTGGCAGGGTGTGAGGGCTACACCTTC

J: TRBJ2-1
D: -
size: -
V: TRBV5-1
CDR3: CASSLIVLDEQFF
DNA: TGCGCCAGCAGCTTGATCGTGTTAGATGAGCAGTTCTTC

J: TRBJ1-1
D: -
size: -
V: TRBV12-5
CDR3: CASGRSRGRGTEAFF
DNA: TGTGCCAGTGGTCGAAGTAGAGGGCGAGGCACTGAAGCTTTCTTT

J: TRBJ2-1
D: -
size: few
V: TRBV7-9
CDR3: CASSLGQYNEQFF
DNA: TGTGCCAGCAGCTTAGGACAGTACAATGAGCAGTTCTTC

J: TRBJ2-2
D: -
size: once
V: TRBV25-1
CDR3: CASRRGGELFF
DNA: TGTGCCAGCAGACGTGGTGGGGAGCTGTTTTTT

J: TRBJ2-1
D: TRBD2
size: -
V: TRBV7-2
CDR3: CASSLASGRHNEQFF
DNA: TGTGCCAGCAGCTTAGCAAGCGGGAGGCACAATGAGCAGTTCTTC

J: TRBJ1-3
D: -
size: -
V: TRBV15
CDR3: CATSRDKTGGNTIYF
DNA: TGTGCCACCAGCAGAGATAAGACTGGTGGAAACACCATATATTTT

J: TRBJ1-6
D: -
size: -
V: TRBV6-1
CDR3: CASSNRVDNSPLHF
DNA: TGTGCCAGTTCAAACCGGGTCGATAATTCACCCCTCCACTTT

J: TRBJ2-5
D: -
size: -
V: TRBV9
CDR3: CASSVEARETQYF
DNA: TGTGCCAGCAGCGTAGAAGCTCGAGAGACCCAGTACTTC

J: TRBJ1-4
D: -
size: -
V: TRBV28
CDR3: CASSGGGEKLFF
DNA: TGTGCCAGCAGCGGCGGAGGCGAAAAACTGTTTTTT

J: TRBJ2-1
D: -
size: -
V: TRBV6-5
CDR3: CASSYWAETYNEQFF
DNA: TGTGCCAGCAGTTACTGGGCAGAAACCTACAATGAGCAGTTCTTC

J: TRBJ2-3
D: TRBD1
size: -
V: TRBV7-3
CDR3: CASGQQGGTDTQYF
DNA: TGTGCCAGCGGGCAACAGGGGGGTACAGATACGCAGTATTTT

J: TRBJ2-2
D: -
size: -
V: TRBV28
CDR3: CASSLYAPYGELFF
DNA: TGTGCCAGCAGTTTATATGCACCCTACGGGGAGCTGTTTTTT

J: TRBJ2-4
D: TRBD1
size: -
V: TRBV6-6
CDR3: CASSYQGTGDNIQYF
DNA: TGTGCCAGCAGTTATCAAGGGACAGGGGACAACATTCAGTACTTC

J: TRBJ1-5
D: -
size: -
V: TRBV6-1
CDR3: CASRSNQPQHF
DNA: TGTGCGAGCCGGAGCAATCAGCCCCAGCATTTT

J: TRBJ2-4
D: -
size: -
V: TRBV30
CDR3: CAWTPPNENIQYF
DNA: TGTGCCTGGACCCCCCCGAACGAAAACATTCAGTACTTC

J: TRBJ1-1
D: -
size: -
V: TRBV7-2
CDR3: CASTLTIRGSQGAEAFF
DNA: TGTGCCAGCACTCTAACCATTCGGGGATCTCAAGGGGCTGAAGCTTTCTTT

J: TRBJ1-4
D: -
size: -
V: TRBV28
CDR3: CASSWWSESEKLFF
DNA: TGTGCCAGCAGTTGGTGGTCAGAAAGCGAAAAACTGTTTTTT

J: TRBJ2-2
D: -
size: -
V: TRBV7-2
CDR3: CASSLSSNTGELFF
DNA: TGTGCCAGCAGCTTAAGCTCGAACACCGGGGAGCTGTTTTTT

J: TRBJ2-3
D: TRBD2
size: -
V: TRBV28
CDR3: CASSSPSGTSTDTQYF
DNA: TGTGCCAGCAGTTCCCCTAGCGGGACCAGCACAGATACGCAGTATTTT

J: TRBJ1-2
D: TRBD1
size: -
V: TRBV30
CDR3: CASDRGLSGYTF
DNA: TGTGCCTCGGACAGGGGGTTAAGTGGCTACACCTTC

J: TRBJ1-5
D: TRBD1
size: -
V: TRBV28
CDR3: CASSSNRGGIGGDQPQHF
DNA: TGTGCCAGCAGCTCCAACAGGGGAGGAATTGGTGGGGATCAGCCCCAGCATTTT

J: TRBJ1-6
D: -
size: -
V: TRBV6-4
CDR3: CASSVAGLGYSPLHF
DNA: TGTGCCAGCAGTGTAGCGGGACTGGGGTATTCACCCCTCCACTTT

J: TRBJ2-3
D: -
size: -
V: TRBV4-3
CDR3: CASSQVPNTQYF
DNA: TGCGCCAGCAGCCAAGTTCCGAATACGCAGTATTTT

J: TRBJ1-4
D: TRBD1
size: -
V: TRBV18
CDR3: CASSRGTGANEKLFF
DNA: TGTGCCAGCTCACGCGGGACAGGGGCTAATGAAAAACTGTTTTTT

J: TRBJ2-1
D: -
size: -
V: TRBV7-3
CDR3: CASSPTGTYNEQFF
DNA: TGTGCCAGCAGCCCAACAGGGACCTACAATGAGCAGTTCTTC

J: TRBJ2-1
D: -
size: -
V: TRBV19
CDR3: CASSKWGSPNEQFF
DNA: TGTGCCAGTAGTAAGTGGGGCTCCCCCAATGAGCAGTTCTTC

J: TRBJ2-5
D: -
size: few
V: TRBV5-1
CDR3: CASSSGTLETQYF
DNA: TGCGCCAGCAGCTCAGGAACGCTGGAGACCCAGTACTTC

J: TRBJ2-1
D: TRBD2
size: -
V: TRBV5-4
CDR3: CASSLGSGGFNEQFF
DNA: TGTGCCAGCAGCTTGGGTTCGGGGGGATTCAATGAGCAGTTCTTC

J: TRBJ1-1
D: TRBD1
size: once
V: TRBV30
CDR3: CAWSVGQGGWTEAFF
DNA: TGTGCCTGGAGTGTAGGACAGGGAGGGTGGACTGAAGCTTTCTTT

J: TRBJ1-3
D: -
size: once
V: TRBV6-6
CDR3: CASSYSAGGNTIYF
DNA: TGTGCCAGCAGTTACTCGGCCGGGGGGAACACCATATATTTT

J: TRBJ1-2
D: -
size: few
V: TRBV28
CDR3: CASTPGPINYGYTF
DNA: TGTGCCAGCACTCCGGGACCGATTAACTATGGCTACACCTTC

J: TRBJ2-3
D: -
size: once
V: TRBV2
CDR3: CASRGLSTDTQYF
DNA: TGTGCCAGCAGGGGACTCAGCACAGATACGCAGTATTTT

J: TRBJ1-2
D: -
size: few
V: TRBV7-2
CDR3: CASSLGPRNPYGYTF
DNA: TGTGCCAGCAGCTTAGGCCCCCGGAACCCCTATGGCTACACCTTC

J: TRBJ2-7
D: -
size: -
V: TRBV28
CDR3: CASSLPSGENYEQYF
DNA: TGTGCCAGCAGCCTCCCCAGTGGGGAAAACTACGAGCAGTACTTC